Below are 23 T cell receptor beta chains sequenced from a single sample in a study of early T cells in non-severe SARS-CoV-2 infection. TCRdb redid the calling of the 5' RACE reads with MiXCR, one entry per CDR3 protein. The sample lists 75,000 to 100,000 distinct CDR3 sequences, under 15% occurring once. Sequencing was performed on whole blood. These receptors all stem from an adult who was a healthcare worker with PCR-confirmed SARS-CoV-2 infection or an uninfected control (not recorded which).

The chain has TRBV5-1 and TRBJ1-1; maybe TRBD1 (5 bases). Trimming removed 0 bases from V and 12 bases from J, with 18 bases in between. The CDR3 is 14 residues long. Germline V gene data show CDR1 as SGHRS and CDR2 as YFSETQ. The CDR3 bases are TGCGCCAGCAGCTTGGCGATTGGTGAGGGGACGACTTTCTTT. It is translated as CASSLAIGEGTTFF.

This clonotype was detected many times. The rearrangement joins TRBV20-1 to TRBJ2-5; TRBD1 might be the D (5 bases). Trimming took off 5 bases at V and 2 bases at J, with 9 bases between the two ends. This CDR3 region has 12 residues. Per germline, CDR1 DFQATT and CDR2 SNEGSKA (reference sequence). This CDR3 is CSAPTVQETQYF. CDR3 nucleotides: TGCAGTGCTCCGACAGTGCAAGAGACCCAGTACTTC.

The chain uses TRBV18 and TRBJ2-1; D might be TRBD2 (5 bases). The CDR3 sequence is 17 residues long. V was trimmed by 3 bases and J by 5 bases, leaving 20 bases between them. CDR1 is KGHSH, CDR2 LQKENI, per germline. CDR3 DNA: TGTGCCAGCTCACCCTTGCGAGGGTGGCAAACTAACAATGAGCAGTTCTTC. This gives the protein CASSPLRGWQTNNEQFF.

In its sample, this clonotype was seen many times. This chain links TRBV7-6 with TRBJ2-2, with TRBD2 identical over 7 bases. The V and J ends lost 10 bases and 0 bases, in that order; junction bases with no gene match: 11. Germline V gene lookup returns CDR1 SGHVS and CDR2 FNYEAQ. The CDR3 consists of 16 residues. This chain's CDR3 is CATTLGAGSNTGELFF. Written as DNA, the CDR3 is TGTGCCACCACCTTGGGAGCGGGGTCGAACACCGGGGAGCTGTTTTTT.

The chain is built from TRBV11-2 and TRBJ2-5; either TRBD1 or TRBD2 may supply D (6 bases each). The V and J ends lost 5 bases and 4 bases respectively, with 23 bases between them. From germline, CDR1 is SGHAT and CDR2 FQNNGV. The CDR3 totals 17 residues. Here the CDR3 reads CASSPATWGALGETQYF. The CDR3 coding sequence is TGTGCCAGCAGCCCCGCAACTTGGGGGGCACTGGGAGAGACCCAGTACTTC.

In its sample, this clonotype was seen once. The chain couples TRBV5-1 to TRBJ1-5; D gene uncertain. The CDR3 covers 13 residues. CDR1 is SGHRS, CDR2 YFSETQ, per germline. Trimming stripped 5 bases from V and 5 bases from J, with 11 bases between. The CDR3 spells CASRIREDQPQHF. DNA for the CDR3: TGCGCCAGCAGGATTAGGGAGGATCAGCCCCAGCATTTT.

The CDR3 region has the DNA TGTGCCAGCAGTGTCGGGGACACCGGGGAGCTGTTTTTT. Translation: CASSVGDTGELFF. The rearrangement links TRBV2 to TRBJ2-2, with D tentatively TRBD2 (5 bases). V lost 4 bases to trimming and J lost 3 bases, with 6 bases between them. Germline CDR1 reads SNHLY; CDR2 reads FYNNEI. CDR3 length: 13 amino acids.

In its sample, this clonotype was seen many times. This rearrangement joins TRBV12-3 or TRBV12-4 to TRBJ2-3; possible D gene TRBD1, 5 bases. V lost 0 bases and J 5 bases, leaving 15 bases between the germline ends. This CDR3 has 16 amino acids. This CDR3 reads CASSLALSQGKDTQYF. CDR3 DNA: TGTGCCAGCAGTTTAGCGCTAAGTCAGGGTAAAGATACGCAGTATTTT.

This clonotype has a handful of counts. CDR3 sequence: CASSYYYDPTQYF. CDR3 sequence (DNA): TGTGCCAGCAGCTACTACTACGATCCTACGCAGTATTTT. This rearrangement joins TRBV7-3 to TRBJ2-3, with unresolved D. CDR1 and CDR2 (germline): SGHTA, FQGTGA. This CDR3 has 13 residues. The V end was cut by 4 bases, the J end by 8 bases, with 13 bases between.

The chain has TRBV13 and TRBJ2-1; D might be TRBD2 (7 bases). The germline V gene encodes CDR1 PRHDT and CDR2 FYEKMQ (reference sequence). The CDR3 sequence is 14 residues long. Trimming shortened V by 5 bases and J by 8 bases, and 16 bases separated the two germline ends. The CDR3: CASSENWGGDEQFF. The CDR3 nucleotides read TGTGCCAGCAGCGAAAATTGGGGGGGCGATGAGCAGTTCTTC.

There are a few counts of this clonotype. The chain combines TRBV29-1 with TRBJ2-2, with D uncertain. Trimming removed 0 bases from V and 1 base from J, with 9 bases in between. This CDR3 is built from 15 residues. The germline CDR1 and CDR2 sequences are SQVTM and ANQGSEA. The CDR3 nucleotides are TGCAGCGTTGAAGATAGCAGATTGAACACCGGGGAGCTGTTTTTT. It yields the protein CSVEDSRLNTGELFF.

The V and J genes are TRBV6-1 and TRBJ1-2, with D unresolved. V shed 0 bases and J shed 11 bases, with 16 bases lying between them. The CDR3 sequence is 14 residues long. The germline V gene encodes CDR1 MNHNS and CDR2 SASEGT. The CDR3 region has the DNA TGTGCCAGCAGTGAAGCAATCGAGCGTCATACATACACCTTC. This encodes CASSEAIERHTYTF.

The chain carries TRBV7-9 and TRBJ2-7, with D perhaps matching TRBD1 (6 bases). This CDR3 spans 14 amino acids. Trimming removed 9 bases at V and 5 bases at J, with 20 bases between. Germline V lookup: CDR1 SEHNR, CDR2 FQNEAQ (reference sequence). The CDR3 sequence: CARIFGTRTHEQYV. The CDR3, as DNA: TGTGCCAGGATTTTTGGGACAAGAACCCACGAGCAGTACGTC.

This chain uses TRBV20-1 with TRBJ1-5; D perhaps matches TRBD1 (5 bases). Germline V gene lookup returns CDR1 DFQATT and CDR2 SNEGSKA (reference sequence). The CDR3 is 14 amino acids. V gave up 1 base and J gave up 5 bases, with 12 bases separating them. Here the CDR3 reads CSARAGRVDQPQHF. DNA for the CDR3: TGCAGTGCTAGAGCGGGCAGGGTGGATCAGCCCCAGCATTTT.

This clonotype showed up just a few times. The rearrangement uses TRBV9 and TRBJ2-1; 9 bases agree with TRBD2. Per germline, CDR1 SGDLS and CDR2 YYNGEE. CDR3 length equals 18 residues. The junction had 11 bases not matched to a gene; V was cut back by 0 bases and J by 4 bases. The CDR3 is CASSVGLSSGGSYNEQFF. DNA for the CDR3: TGTGCCAGCAGCGTAGGTTTGAGTAGCGGGGGTTCATACAATGAGCAGTTCTTC.

This clonotype was detected ten times or more. The rearrangement links TRBV5-1 to TRBJ2-5; TRBD2 aligns across 8 bases. Germline-derived CDR1 and CDR2 are SGHRS and YFSETQ. V shed 5 bases, J shed 2 bases, and the junction held 8 bases outside the gene matches. The CDR3 is 15 amino acids. CDR3 DNA sequence: TGCGCCAGCAGGGATGGACTAGCATTTCAAGAGACCCAGTACTTC. Translated: CASRDGLAFQETQYF.

V usage is TRBV11-2 and J usage is TRBJ2-2; 8 positions agree with TRBD2. Per the germline V gene, CDR1 is SGHAT and CDR2 is FQNNGV. The CDR3 is 16 residues long. V was pared by 5 bases and J by 4 bases, with 9 bases of the junction left unmatched. This chain's CDR3 is CASSRPGRASTGELFF. CDR3 in DNA: TGTGCCAGCAGCCGACCCGGGAGGGCGTCCACCGGGGAGCTGTTTTTT.

The chain carries TRBV3-1 and TRBJ1-5; D call uncertain. This CDR3 is 14 amino acids long. The V gene lost 1 base and the J gene lost 5 bases, with 9 bases spanning the gap. Germline values: CDR1 LGHDT, CDR2 YNNKEL (reference sequence). The DNA of the CDR3 is TGTGCCAGCAGCCAAGGGAGGCGACATCAGCCCCAGCATTTT. Amino acid sequence: CASSQGRRHQPQHF.

This clonotype was counted a few times. The gene calls are TRBV5-5 and TRBJ1-3; 7 bases align to TRBD1. The CDR3 extends over 15 amino acids. With V trimmed by 4 bases and J by 3 bases, 7 bases remained unmatched. CDR1 and CDR2 (germline): SGHKS, YYEKEE (reference sequence). The CDR3 here is CASSQGTDYGNTIYF. CDR3 bases: TGTGCCAGCAGCCAGGGGACAGATTATGGAAACACCATATATTTT.

This clonotype was detected a few times. The chain links TRBV18 to TRBJ2-2, with TRBD1 matching 7 bases. CDR1 KGHSH and CDR2 LQKENI come from the germline V gene. The junction had 3 bases not matched to a gene; V was cut back by 4 bases and J by 4 bases. The CDR3 contains 14 residues. This CDR3 reads CASSLSGGTGELFF. The CDR3 DNA reads as TGTGCCAGCTCACTTTCAGGGGGCACCGGGGAGCTGTTTTTT.

The V and J genes are TRBV5-4 and TRBJ2-6; D tentatively reads TRBD1 or TRBD2 (5 bases each). Germline loops: CDR1 SGHNT, CDR2 YYREEE (reference sequence). Trimming removed 1 base from V and 4 bases from J, with 9 bases in between. This CDR3 spans 15 amino acids. CDR3 region: CASSLRGTGANVLTF. As DNA, the CDR3 is TGTGCCAGCAGCTTGAGAGGGACCGGGGCCAACGTCCTGACTTTC.

This clonotype has just a few counts. This chain uses TRBV7-8 with TRBJ2-7; D unclear. V lost 2 bases and J lost 0, with 5 bases in between. The CDR3 has 13 amino acids. The germline V gene encodes CDR1 SGHVS and CDR2 FQNEAQ. In DNA, the CDR3 is TGTGCCAGCAGCTTACAATTCTCCTACGAGCAGTACGTC. Protein: CASSLQFSYEQYV.

This clonotype was observed a handful of times. The chain uses TRBV9 and TRBJ1-1, with TRBD1 as a possible D gene (5 bases). Germline V CDR1 and CDR2: SGDLS, YYNGEE. Trimming left V 0 bases short and J 8 bases short, with 17 bases between. This CDR3 contains 15 residues. The CDR3 loop is CASSVGPIGGGEAFF. CDR3 DNA sequence: TGTGCCAGCAGCGTAGGCCCCATTGGGGGTGGAGAAGCTTTCTTT.